Listed below are T cell receptor beta chains from one sample, sequenced in a study of blood T cell repertoires in COVID-19. Assay: immunoSEQ multiplex PCR; the TCRdb copy retains only in-frame clones and omits some. The table records just under 65,000 clones, approximately 86% of them present only once. The source material was peripheral blood. All receptors derive from a man aged 35 to 55 with acute or convalescent COVID-19. CDR3s include the opening cysteine and the closing phenylalanine or tryptophan. The D gene is left open where the match is weak. Clone sizes are given selectively: once, few, many, or a class where the clone is expanded.

cdr3_aa: CASGRNTEAFF
cdr3_nt: TGTGCCAGCGGGAGGAACACTGAAGCTTTCTTT
j_call: TRBJ1-1
v_call: TRBV6-5
d_call: NA
clone_size: NA

cdr3_aa: CATSGPGDSEKLFF
cdr3_nt: TGTGCCACCAGTGGCCCGGGGGACAGCGAAAAACTGTTTTTT
j_call: TRBJ1-4
v_call: TRBV24-1
d_call: TRBD1
clone_size: NA

cdr3_aa: CASSVGFSRGTGELFF
cdr3_nt: TGTGCCAGCAGCGTAGGGTTTTCAAGGGGCACCGGGGAGCTGTTTTTT
j_call: TRBJ2-2
v_call: TRBV9
d_call: NA
clone_size: NA

cdr3_aa: CASSRSTGRNTIYF
cdr3_nt: TGTGCCAGTAGTCGGTCTACAGGGAGAAACACCATATATTTT
j_call: TRBJ1-3
v_call: TRBV19
d_call: NA
clone_size: once

cdr3_aa: CASSQGTSSYNEQFF
cdr3_nt: TGTGCCAGCAGCCAAGGGACAAGCTCCTACAATGAGCAGTTCTTC
j_call: TRBJ2-1
v_call: TRBV3-1/TRBV3-2
d_call: NA
clone_size: NA

cdr3_aa: CATRPGWGNTGELFF
cdr3_nt: TGTGCCACACGACCGGGATGGGGGAACACCGGGGAGCTGTTTTTT
j_call: TRBJ2-2
v_call: TRBV28
d_call: NA
clone_size: NA

cdr3_aa: CASSEGGQGRGSPLHF
cdr3_nt: TGTGCCAGCAGTGAAGGTGGACAGGGAAGGGGCTCACCCCTCCACTTT
j_call: TRBJ1-6
v_call: TRBV25-1
d_call: TRBD1
clone_size: NA

cdr3_aa: CASSPGTDTDTQYF
cdr3_nt: TGTGCCAGCAGTCCCGGGACAGACACAGATACGCAGTATTTT
j_call: TRBJ2-3
v_call: TRBV7-3
d_call: TRBD1
clone_size: NA

cdr3_aa: CASSESLAGGGKNYNEQFF
cdr3_nt: TGTGCCAGCAGTGAAAGTCTAGCGGGGGGTGGGAAAAATTACAATGAGCAGTTCTTC
j_call: TRBJ2-1
v_call: TRBV2
d_call: TRBD2
clone_size: NA

cdr3_aa: CASSPMVTTYGYTF
cdr3_nt: TGTGCCAGCTCACCGATGGTAACCACTTATGGCTACACCTTC
j_call: TRBJ1-2
v_call: TRBV18
d_call: NA
clone_size: NA

cdr3_aa: CASSLGASNYGYTF
cdr3_nt: TGTGCCAGCAGCCTGGGGGCCAGTAACTATGGCTACACCTTC
j_call: TRBJ1-2
v_call: TRBV11-3
d_call: NA
clone_size: NA

cdr3_aa: CTSSQPRGGSNQPQHF
cdr3_nt: TGCACCAGCAGCCAGCCCAGGGGCGGAAGCAATCAGCCCCAGCATTTT
j_call: TRBJ1-5
v_call: TRBV1
d_call: NA
clone_size: NA

cdr3_aa: CASRGGGDNEQFF
cdr3_nt: TGTGCCAGCAGGGGTGGCGGTGACAATGAGCAGTTCTTC
j_call: TRBJ2-1
v_call: TRBV11-3
d_call: NA
clone_size: NA

cdr3_aa: CASSLTSGGAWGNEQFF
cdr3_nt: TGTGCCAGCAGCCTGACTAGCGGGGGGGCCTGGGGTAATGAGCAGTTCTTC
j_call: TRBJ2-1
v_call: TRBV9
d_call: TRBD2
clone_size: once

cdr3_aa: CASSQTGTYEQYF
cdr3_nt: TGCGCCAGCAGCCAGACAGGGACTTACGAGCAGTACTTC
j_call: TRBJ2-7
v_call: TRBV5-1
d_call: NA
clone_size: once

cdr3_aa: CASSYQGYNSPLHF
cdr3_nt: TGTGCCAGCAGTTATCAGGGTTATAATTCACCCCTCCACTTT
j_call: TRBJ1-6
v_call: TRBV6-6
d_call: NA
clone_size: few

cdr3_aa: CASSLSGTDTQYF
cdr3_nt: TGTGCCAGCAGCTTATCGGGCACAGATACGCAGTATTTT
j_call: TRBJ2-3
v_call: TRBV7-8
d_call: NA
clone_size: NA

cdr3_aa: CASSYWGPGLAAFDEQFF
cdr3_nt: TGTGCCAGCAGTTACTGGGGGCCGGGACTAGCGGCCTTCGATGAGCAGTTCTTC
j_call: TRBJ2-1
v_call: TRBV13
d_call: TRBD2
clone_size: few

cdr3_aa: CSVGAGGREAFF
cdr3_nt: TGCAGCGTTGGGGCAGGAGGACGTGAAGCTTTCTTT
j_call: TRBJ1-1
v_call: TRBV29-1
d_call: NA
clone_size: once

cdr3_aa: CASRGAAVYQETQYF
cdr3_nt: TGCGCCAGCAGGGGGGCGGCCGTGTACCAAGAGACCCAGTACTTC
j_call: TRBJ2-5
v_call: TRBV5-1
d_call: NA
clone_size: NA

cdr3_aa: CASSLRDTRLDNSPLHF
cdr3_nt: TGCGCCAGCAGCCTCCGGGACACCCGCTTAGATAATTCACCCCTCCACTTT
j_call: TRBJ1-6
v_call: TRBV4-1
d_call: NA
clone_size: NA

cdr3_aa: CAWARGGGTEAFF
cdr3_nt: TGTGCCTGGGCGCGAGGAGGTGGCACTGAAGCTTTCTTT
j_call: TRBJ1-1
v_call: TRBV30
d_call: NA
clone_size: NA

cdr3_aa: CASSMYGETEQYF
cdr3_nt: TGTGCCAGTAGTATGTACGGGGAAACCGAGCAGTACTTC
j_call: TRBJ2-7
v_call: TRBV19
d_call: NA
clone_size: NA

cdr3_aa: CASNPEGGVYSYNEQFF
cdr3_nt: TGTGCCAGTAATCCGGAAGGGGGCGTTTATTCCTACAATGAGCAGTTCTTC
j_call: TRBJ2-1
v_call: TRBV19
d_call: TRBD1
clone_size: once

cdr3_aa: CSVGAPNYGYTF
cdr3_nt: TGCAGCGTTGGGGCACCAAACTATGGCTACACCTTC
j_call: TRBJ1-2
v_call: TRBV29-1
d_call: NA
clone_size: NA

cdr3_aa: CASSPVASGGASEETQYF
cdr3_nt: TGTGCCAGCAGCCCAGTAGCTAGCGGGGGGGCCTCGGAAGAGACCCAGTACTTC
j_call: TRBJ2-5
v_call: TRBV7-6
d_call: TRBD2
clone_size: NA

cdr3_aa: CASNQGAGEETQYF
cdr3_nt: TGTGCCAGTAATCAGGGGGCCGGGGAAGAGACCCAGTACTTC
j_call: TRBJ2-5
v_call: TRBV19
d_call: TRBD1
clone_size: NA

cdr3_aa: CASSQDNRVAGYTF
cdr3_nt: TGCGCCAGCAGCCAAGATAACAGGGTGGCAGGCTACACCTTC
j_call: TRBJ1-2
v_call: TRBV4-1
d_call: NA
clone_size: few

cdr3_aa: CASSRGGAVDTQYF
cdr3_nt: TGTGCCAGCAGCCGCGGGGGGGCCGTGGATACGCAGTATTTT
j_call: TRBJ2-3
v_call: TRBV7-3
d_call: TRBD2
clone_size: NA

cdr3_aa: CASSLEQGRGNTIYF
cdr3_nt: TGCGCCAGCAGCTTGGAACAGGGAAGAGGAAACACCATATATTTT
j_call: TRBJ1-3
v_call: TRBV5-1
d_call: NA
clone_size: few

cdr3_aa: CASSPDRELNSPLHF
cdr3_nt: TGTGCCAGCAGCCCGGACAGGGAATTGAATTCACCCCTCCACTTT
j_call: TRBJ1-6
v_call: TRBV6-5
d_call: TRBD1
clone_size: NA

cdr3_aa: CASSTSRTGRTDEAFF
cdr3_nt: TGTGCCAGTAGTACTTCTCGGACAGGGAGAACAGATGAAGCTTTCTTT
j_call: TRBJ1-1
v_call: TRBV19
d_call: TRBD1
clone_size: NA

cdr3_aa: CASRPLMGQGVLWAFF
cdr3_nt: TGTGCCAGCAGACCCTTGATGGGACAGGGTGTACTCTGGGCTTTCTTT
j_call: TRBJ1-1
v_call: TRBV21-1
d_call: NA
clone_size: NA

cdr3_aa: CASSFERSTDTQYF
cdr3_nt: TGTGCCAGCAGCTTCGAGCGATCCACAGATACGCAGTATTTT
j_call: TRBJ2-3
v_call: TRBV5-4
d_call: NA
clone_size: NA

cdr3_aa: CSVQGTDTQYF
cdr3_nt: TGCAGCGTTCAGGGTACAGATACGCAGTATTTT
j_call: TRBJ2-3
v_call: TRBV29-1
d_call: NA
clone_size: NA

cdr3_aa: CASSSGGLYSPLHF
cdr3_nt: TGTGCCAGCAGCTCCGGGGGACTTTATTCACCCCTCCACTTT
j_call: TRBJ1-6
v_call: TRBV5-6
d_call: NA
clone_size: NA

cdr3_aa: CASIDDIYGYTF
cdr3_nt: TGTGCCAGCATCGATGACATCTATGGCTACACCTTC
j_call: TRBJ1-2
v_call: TRBV6-5
d_call: NA
clone_size: NA

cdr3_aa: CASSSEPGRRGSYEQYF
cdr3_nt: TGTGCCAGCAGCTCGGAGCCAGGTCGGAGGGGTTCCTACGAGCAGTACTTC
j_call: TRBJ2-7
v_call: TRBV5-5
d_call: NA
clone_size: once

cdr3_aa: CSVPTGKGTYEQYF
cdr3_nt: TGCAGCGTCCCAACAGGGAAGGGGACCTACGAGCAGTACTTC
j_call: TRBJ2-7
v_call: TRBV29-1
d_call: NA
clone_size: NA

cdr3_aa: CASSQPGWAQYF
cdr3_nt: TGTGCCAGCAGCCAACCAGGGTGGGCGCAGTACTTC
j_call: TRBJ2-7
v_call: TRBV3-1/TRBV3-2
d_call: NA
clone_size: NA

cdr3_aa: CASSFLSGDIQYF
cdr3_nt: TGTGCCAGCAGCTTCCTCTCGGGTGACATTCAGTACTTC
j_call: TRBJ2-4
v_call: TRBV7-9
d_call: NA
clone_size: NA

cdr3_aa: CASSPWGGAYNEQFF
cdr3_nt: TGTGCCAGCAGCCCGTGGGGGGGAGCGTACAATGAGCAGTTCTTC
j_call: TRBJ2-1
v_call: TRBV6-5
d_call: TRBD2
clone_size: NA

cdr3_aa: CASQDRGLQPQHF
cdr3_nt: TGTGCCAGCCAGGACAGGGGGCTTCAGCCCCAGCATTTT
j_call: TRBJ1-5
v_call: TRBV6-5
d_call: TRBD1
clone_size: NA

cdr3_aa: CSVTGSGELFF
cdr3_nt: TGCAGCGTTACAGGGTCCGGGGAGCTGTTTTTT
j_call: TRBJ2-2
v_call: TRBV29-1
d_call: NA
clone_size: NA

cdr3_aa: CASSLPDTGELFF
cdr3_nt: TGTGCCAGCAGTTTACCGGACACCGGGGAGCTGTTTTTT
j_call: TRBJ2-2
v_call: TRBV27
d_call: NA
clone_size: NA

cdr3_aa: CASSLVSEAHTEAFF
cdr3_nt: TGCGCCAGCAGCTTAGTCTCGGAGGCCCACACTGAAGCTTTCTTT
j_call: TRBJ1-1
v_call: TRBV5-1
d_call: NA
clone_size: NA

cdr3_aa: CASSQDSGVQFF
cdr3_nt: TGTGCCAGCAGCCAAGATAGCGGCGTGCAGTTCTTC
j_call: TRBJ2-1
v_call: TRBV14
d_call: NA
clone_size: NA

cdr3_aa: CATSDSRLAGAQNIQYF
cdr3_nt: TGTGCCACCAGTGATTCCAGACTAGCGGGGGCTCAAAACATTCAGTACTTC
j_call: TRBJ2-4
v_call: TRBV24-1
d_call: TRBD2
clone_size: NA

cdr3_aa: CASSRRRKCQSRANVLTF
cdr3_nt: TGTGCCAGCAGCAGGCGGCGTAAGTGCCAAAGTCGGGCCAACGTCCTGACTTTC
j_call: TRBJ2-6
v_call: TRBV7-7
d_call: NA
clone_size: NA

cdr3_aa: CASSQDGQGYNSPLHF
cdr3_nt: TGTGCCAGCAGCCAAGACGGACAGGGGTATAATTCACCCCTCCACTTT
j_call: TRBJ1-6
v_call: TRBV4-2
d_call: TRBD1
clone_size: NA

cdr3_aa: CATSDFRASGGDTQYF
cdr3_nt: TGTGCCACCAGTGATTTTCGGGCTAGCGGGGGGGATACGCAGTATTTT
j_call: TRBJ2-3
v_call: TRBV24-1
d_call: TRBD2
clone_size: NA

cdr3_aa: CASSPRGTMNTEAFF
cdr3_nt: TGTGCCAGCAGCCCCCGGGGGACTATGAACACTGAAGCTTTCTTT
j_call: TRBJ1-1
v_call: TRBV11-2
d_call: NA
clone_size: NA

cdr3_aa: CASRMTGVYGYTF
cdr3_nt: TGTGCCAGTCGTATGACAGGGGTCTATGGCTACACCTTC
j_call: TRBJ1-2
v_call: TRBV19
d_call: TRBD1
clone_size: NA

cdr3_aa: CASSEAGQTGVYGYTF
cdr3_nt: TGTGCCAGCAGTGAAGCAGGCCAGACCGGGGTTTATGGCTACACCTTC
j_call: TRBJ1-2
v_call: TRBV2
d_call: NA
clone_size: few

cdr3_aa: CASSIGGGTEAFF
cdr3_nt: TGTGCCAGTAGTATAGGAGGGGGAACTGAAGCTTTCTTT
j_call: TRBJ1-1
v_call: TRBV19
d_call: NA
clone_size: NA